The present T cell receptor (beta chain) was sequenced within a study of cytomegalovirus exposure and HLA in healthy donors. The wider study: The 90 to 150 validation repertoires were produced on the same platform as the roughly 690 repertoires of the first cohort. This was reported in a later analysis. Points from the study as a whole: Reportedly, diagnosis of cytomegalovirus status by the classifier showed high specificity and sensitivity. Rarity characterized most TCR sequences, yet some public TCRs appeared in many donors.

Only one count was recorded for this clone. The antigen remains unidentified. Repertoires were generated with immunoSEQ multiplex PCR, while TCRdb's copy carries only in-frame clones and drops some. Altogether some 170,000 clones are present, about nine tenths being singletons, with the ten largest covering under 3.5%. This receptor was identified in a man aged 18 to 35 in good health and CMV-seropositive. Sample: PBMCs.

CDR3 coding DNA: TGTGCCAGCAGTCCGCTAACTAGCACAGATACGCAGTATTTT. Its translation is CASSPLTSTDTQYF. The chain carries TRBV6-5 and TRBJ2-3; no reliable D call. The CDR3 has 14 amino acids. Trimming removed 5 bases from V and 0 bases from J, with 9 bases in between. Looked up from germline, CDR1 is MNHEY and CDR2 is SVGAGI.